Below are 30 T cell receptor beta chains sequenced from a single sample in a study of shared clonotypes between healthy human individuals. The repertoire was sequenced with immunoSEQ multiplex PCR; TCRdb's copy has only in-frame clones and lacks some. Seen here are about 870,000 clones, almost 95% observed once, and the top ten hold 24%. In the naive CD8 group, cells lacked CD45RO and were positively selected for CCR7, so terminally differentiated effector memory CD45RA+ cells were left out. The sequenced material came from naive CD8+ T cells sorted from blood. Source of these receptors: a man aged 25-45 years in good health.

The chain employs TRBV2 and TRBJ2-7; possible D gene TRBD1, 6 bases. Trimming took off 8 bases at V and 3 bases at J, with 8 bases between the two ends. The CDR3 spans 11 residues. Germline V CDR1 and CDR2: SNHLY, FYNNEI. The CDR3 nucleotides read TGTGCCAGCGGGGACAACTACGAGCAGTACTTC. This encodes CASGDNYEQYF.

The chain joins TRBV23-1 to TRBJ2-1; D is unclear. TRBV23-1 is filed as an ORF, its function uncertain. The CDR3 is 14 amino acids. V lost 2 bases to trimming and J lost 5 bases, with 10 bases between them. In DNA form, the CDR3 reads TGCGCCAGCAGTCAAAGTCCGGACGACAATGAGCAGTTCTTC. This codes for CASSQSPDDNEQFF.

This chain uses TRBV29-1 with TRBJ1-1, with D unresolved. The CDR3 contains 12 residues. The V end lost 4 bases, the J end lost 1 base, and 7 bases lay between the germline ends. CDR1 SQVTM and CDR2 ANQGSEA come from the germline V gene. The CDR3 here is CSVGGGNTEAFF. CDR3 DNA sequence: TGCAGCGTTGGAGGTGGGAACACTGAAGCTTTCTTT.

The V gene is TRBV29-1, the J gene TRBJ2-7; 7 bases agree with TRBD2. Unmatched junction bases numbered 8, after V lost 3 bases and J lost 3 bases. From germline, CDR1 is SQVTM and CDR2 ANQGSEA. This CDR3 region has 14 residues. The CDR3 is CSVETSPFNYEQYF. CDR3 coding DNA: TGCAGCGTTGAGACTAGCCCGTTTAACTACGAGCAGTACTTC.

This clone was recorded at least ten times. This chain uses TRBV27 with TRBJ2-6; the D gene could be TRBD1 or TRBD2 (5 bases each). Trimming took 0 bases from V and 0 from J, leaving 6 bases between them. This CDR3 is 16 amino acids long. Germline CDR1 and CDR2: MNHEY and SMNVEV (reference sequence). The CDR3 here is CASSLSRGSGANVLTF. The CDR3 DNA follows: TGTGCCAGCAGTTTATCGAGGGGCTCTGGGGCCAACGTCCTGACTTTC. The complete variable domain, with remaining parts taken from reference TRBV27 and TRBJ2-6, reads EAQVTQNPRYLITVTGKKLTVTCSQNMNHEYMSWYRQDPGLGLRQIYYSMNVEVTDKGDVPEGYKVSRKEKRNFPLILESPSPNQTSLYFCASSLSRGSGANVLTFGAGSRLTVL.

DNA for the CDR3: TGTGCCAGCAGTGCGCCTACTAGGGGACTAGCCTACAATGAGCAGTTCTTC. As protein: CASSAPTRGLAYNEQFF. The J gene is TRBJ2-1, the V gene TRBV6-1, with 8 positions matching TRBD2. In germline, CDR1 is MNHNS, CDR2 SASEGT. V trimming: 4 bases; J trimming: 2 bases; junction bases outside the gene matches: 10. CDR3 size: 17 residues.

This chain uses TRBV19 with TRBJ2-1; possible D gene TRBD1, 6 bases. This CDR3 is 15 amino acids long. The germline gives CDR1 LNHDA, CDR2 SQIVND (reference sequence). V lost 3 bases, J lost 2 bases, and 11 bases lay in between. The CDR3 DNA follows: TGTGCCAGTAGTATCGCCAGGGGAGCCTACAATGAGCAGTTCTTC. Translated, it gives CASSIARGAYNEQFF.

The chain combines TRBV29-1 with TRBJ1-4; 8 bases match TRBD1. With V trimmed by 6 bases and J by 3 bases, 6 bases remained unmatched. Germline V gene sequence: CDR1 SQVTM, CDR2 ANQGSEA. This CDR3 spans 14 amino acids. CDR3 region: CSVETGDANEKLFF. DNA of the CDR3: TGCAGCGTCGAGACAGGGGATGCTAATGAAAAACTGTTTTTT. Supplemented by reference TRBV29-1 and TRBJ1-4, the full variable domain reads SAVISQKPSRDICQRGTSLTIQCQVDSQVTMMFWYRQQPGQSLTLIATANQGSEATYESGFVIDKFPISRPNLTFSTLTVSNMSPEDSSIYLCSVETGDANEKLFFGSGTQLSVL.

V and J are TRBV11-3 and TRBJ2-3; 8 positions agree with TRBD2. There are 16 residues in the CDR3. With 1 base clipped from V and 3 bases from J, the junction kept 6 bases outside the gene matches. Germline V gene lookup returns CDR1 SGHNT and CDR2 YENEEA. The CDR3 loop reads CASSLGSGNPTDTQYF. Here the CDR3 DNA reads TGTGCCAGCAGCTTAGGTAGCGGGAACCCTACAGATACGCAGTATTTT.

The table lists this clone with a count of one. The gene calls are TRBV7-9 and TRBJ2-7; a weak D match, TRBD1 (6 bases). The V end lost 1 base, the J end lost 0 bases, and 7 bases lay between the germline ends. Germline assignment: CDR1 SEHNR and CDR2 FQNEAQ (reference sequence). CDR3 length: 14 amino acids. CDR3 nucleotide sequence: TGTGCCAGCAGCTTAGACAGGGTCTCCTACGAGCAGTACTTC. This translates into CASSLDRVSYEQYF.

The V and J genes are TRBV19 and TRBJ2-1, with D uncertain. The CDR3 totals 13 residues. From germline, CDR1 is LNHDA and CDR2 SQIVND (reference sequence). Trimming pared 1 base from V and 7 bases from J, leaving 8 bases between. CDR3 amino acids: CASSIAPGNEQFF. The CDR3 DNA reads as TGTGCCAGTAGTATAGCCCCGGGTAATGAGCAGTTCTTC.

This clone was picked up one time. V is TRBV10-1 and J is TRBJ2-1; D may be TRBD2 (6 bases). Trimming cost V 3 bases and J 0 bases, with 12 bases left between them. The CDR3 runs to 16 residues. Germline CDR1 is WNHNN and CDR2 is SYGVQD (reference sequence). CDR3 bases: TGCGCCAGCAGTGAACGTAGCGGAAGCTCCTACAATGAGCAGTTCTTC. Residues: CASSERSGSSYNEQFF.

The rearrangement links TRBV4-2 to TRBJ2-1, with 11 bases fitting TRBD2. The CDR3 is 15 residues long. From germline, CDR1 is LGHNA and CDR2 YNFKEQ. V lost 4 bases to trimming and J lost 8 bases; unmatched junction nucleotides: 7. The CDR3 coding sequence is TGTGCCAGCAGCCCCGGGACTAGCGGAGGGGATGAGCAGTTCTTC. It is translated as CASSPGTSGGDEQFF.

The V gene is TRBV9, the J gene TRBJ2-7; no definite D call. The CDR3 is 13 amino acids. Germline V lookup: CDR1 SGDLS, CDR2 YYNGEE. The germline V and J ends were trimmed by 5 bases and 5 bases, with 14 bases remaining between them. DNA of the CDR3: TGTGCCAGCAGTGCTGTGGGGAACCACGAGCAGTACTTC. Protein product: CASSAVGNHEQYF. The variable domain in full, completed from reference TRBV9 and TRBJ2-7, reads DSGVTQTPKHLITATGQRVTLRCSPRSGDLSVYWYQQSLDQGLQFLIQYYNGEERAKGNILERFSAQQFPDLHSELNLSSLELGDSALYFCASSAVGNHEQYFGPGTRLTVT.

This clone occurred once. This rearrangement joins TRBV28 to TRBJ2-7, with D unclear. Deletions cut 3 bases from V and 5 bases from J, with 11 bases between. There are 13 residues in the CDR3. CDR1 and CDR2 from the germline V gene are MDHEN and SYDVKM. CDR3 in DNA: TGTGCCAGCAGTTTTCTAGGAAGTCACGAGCAGTACTTC. This encodes CASSFLGSHEQYF.

Comments on this clone: Sequence at one end of the junction differs from germline and may be a read error. The chain employs TRBV13 and TRBJ2-1; 11 positions agree with TRBD2. The CDR3 is made up of 13 amino acids. Looked up from germline, CDR1 is PRHDT and CDR2 is FYEKMQ (reference sequence). The CDR3 coding sequence is TGTGCCAGCAGCTTAGCATCACTAGCGGGAGTCCTCTTC. Protein sequence: CASSLASLAGVLF.

This chain links TRBV10-3 with TRBJ2-2; no firm D call. The CDR3 has 14 residues. The germline V gene encodes CDR1 ENHRY and CDR2 SYGVKD. V was shortened by 4 bases and J by 1 base, with 7 bases between the two germline ends. The CDR3 DNA reads TGTGCCATCAGTGTTTGGGAGAACACCGGGGAGCTGTTTTTT. Translating it yields CAISVWENTGELFF.

This chain's CDR3 is CASSSEAGPRYEQYF. The CDR3 region has the DNA TGTGCCAGCAGCTCCGAGGCCGGGCCCCGATACGAGCAGTACTTC. The chain employs TRBV7-9 and TRBJ2-7; D unclear. The V and J ends lost 4 bases and 4 bases respectively, with 17 bases between them. The germline CDR1 and CDR2 sequences are SEHNR and FQNEAQ (reference sequence). The CDR3 is 15 amino acids. Looking up the rest from reference TRBV7-9 and TRBJ2-7 gives the full variable domain: DTGVSQNPRHKITKRGQNVTFRCDPISEHNRLYWYRQTLGQGPEFLTYFQNEAQLEKSRLLSDRFSAERPKGSFSTLEIQRTEQGDSAMYLCASSSEAGPRYEQYFGPGTRLTVT.

This chain uses TRBV5-5 with TRBJ1-5; D might be TRBD1 (5 bases). Germline V gene lookup returns CDR1 SGHKS and CDR2 YYEKEE (reference sequence). The CDR3 loop spans 13 amino acids. Trimming removed 2 bases at V and 7 bases at J, with 10 bases between. CDR3 nucleotide sequence: TGTGCCAGCAGCTTAAGGGGAGTCCAGCCCCAGCATTTT. Its translation is CASSLRGVQPQHF.

The chain has TRBV19 and TRBJ2-6; D not certain. This CDR3 has 13 amino acids. Germline V gene sequence: CDR1 LNHDA, CDR2 SQIVND (reference sequence). Trimming took off 8 bases at V and 2 bases at J, with 7 bases between the two ends. In DNA, the CDR3 is TGTGCCAGTGCAACAACTGGGGCCAACGTCCTGACTTTC. This sequence encodes CASATTGANVLTF.

The chain joins TRBV7-6 to TRBJ1-3, with a possible D match to TRBD1 (6 bases). Looked up from germline, CDR1 is SGHVS and CDR2 is FNYEAQ. The CDR3 loop spans 18 amino acids. V was pared by 5 bases and J by 0 bases, with 20 bases between. The CDR3 loop is CASSPKPTGFASGNTIYF. The CDR3 DNA sequence: TGTGCCAGCAGCCCGAAACCGACAGGTTTTGCCTCTGGAAACACCATATATTTT. The whole variable domain, filled in from reference TRBV7-6 and TRBJ1-3, reads GAGVSQSPRYKVTKRGQDVALRCDPISGHVSLYWYRQALGQGPEFLTYFNYEAQQDKSGLPNDRFSAERPEGSISTLTIQRTEQRDSAMYRCASSPKPTGFASGNTIYFGEGSWLTVV.

The chain combines TRBV19 with TRBJ2-5, with TRBD1 identical over 7 bases. CDR3 length: 14 residues. The V segment lost 6 bases and the J segment 2 bases; nucleotides outside the gene matches: 6. Germline CDR1 LNHDA, CDR2 SQIVND (reference sequence). CDR3 sequence: CASRQRTGQETQYF. The CDR3 DNA reads TGTGCCAGTAGACAGAGGACAGGTCAAGAGACCCAGTACTTC.

The genes are TRBV5-1 and TRBJ2-5; 8 bases map to TRBD2. The CDR3 has 16 residues. In germline, CDR1 is SGHRS, CDR2 YFSETQ. The ends lost 0 bases at V and 5 bases at J; junction bases unmatched: 9. CDR3 loop: CASSLAVAGGRETQYF. The DNA of the CDR3 is TGCGCCAGCAGCTTGGCGGTTGCGGGAGGTCGTGAGACCCAGTACTTC.

This chain joins TRBV15 and TRBJ2-5; 10 bases are a match to TRBD2. CDR3 length: 19 amino acids. Per the germline V gene, CDR1 is LNHNV and CDR2 is YYDKDF (reference sequence). With 0 bases clipped from V and 2 bases from J, the junction kept 12 bases outside the gene matches. CDR3 sequence (DNA): TGTGCCACCAGCAGAGATTTTCGGGGAGGGACTAGCGTACAAGAGACCCAGTACTTC. Its protein is CATSRDFRGGTSVQETQYF.

The gene calls are TRBV7-2 and TRBJ1-5; 10 nucleotides align to TRBD1. With 8 bases clipped from V and 7 bases from J, the junction kept 14 bases outside the gene matches. The CDR3 loop spans 16 amino acids. Germline CDR1 and CDR2: SGHTA and FQGNSA. The CDR3 loop reads CASRGQGGEVKQPQHF. As DNA, the CDR3 is TGTGCCAGCCGTGGACAGGGGGGAGAAGTGAAACAGCCCCAGCATTTT.

The chain couples TRBV5-1 to TRBJ2-1, with a tentative D call TRBD2 (6 bases). The germline V and J ends were trimmed by 5 bases and 0 bases, with 6 bases remaining between them. The CDR3 loop spans 13 amino acids. The germline gives CDR1 SGHRS, CDR2 YFSETQ. The DNA of the CDR3 is TGCGCCAGCAGGGACTACTCCTACAATGAGCAGTTCTTC. The encoded protein is CASRDYSYNEQFF.

The chain couples TRBV18 to TRBJ2-1; D is perhaps TRBD1 (6 bases). The germline gives CDR1 KGHSH, CDR2 LQKENI. This CDR3 region has 17 residues. The germline V and J ends were trimmed by 0 bases and 0 bases, with 12 bases remaining between them. In DNA, the CDR3 is TGTGCCAGCTCACCACCGGTAAGGGGGAGCTCCTACAATGAGCAGTTCTTC. The encoded protein is CASSPPVRGSSYNEQFF.

This clone was seen a few times. The V gene is TRBV7-9, the J gene TRBJ1-1; D not certain. Germline CDR1 and CDR2: SEHNR and FQNEAQ (reference sequence). The V gene lost 5 bases and the J gene lost 14 bases, with 15 bases spanning the gap. The CDR3 is made up of 11 amino acids. CDR3 DNA: TGTGCCAGCAGCCTCGACCCCCAACCCTTCTTT. It specifies CASSLDPQPFF.

CDR3 sequence: CASSPFPSGLQETQYF. The CDR3 DNA reads TGTGCCAGCTCACCATTCCCTAGCGGTCTGCAAGAGACCCAGTACTTC. The chain joins TRBV18 to TRBJ2-5; 7 nucleotides match TRBD2. V dropped 2 bases and J dropped 2; count of bases not matched to a gene: 8. CDR1 and CDR2 from the germline V gene are KGHSH and LQKENI. This CDR3 has 16 amino acids.

The rearrangement links TRBV6-6 to TRBJ2-2; TRBD2 might be the D (6 bases). Looked up from germline, CDR1 is MNHNY and CDR2 is SVGAGI (reference sequence). V was clipped by 10 bases and J by 8 bases, with 11 bases between them. The CDR3 has 11 residues. DNA for the CDR3: TGTGCCACAGTACGGGGGGGGGAGCTGTTTTTT. Translation gives CATVRGGELFF.